The rows below give T cell receptor beta chains drawn from one sample of a study of blood T cell repertoires in COVID-19. Sequencing was performed with immunoSEQ multiplex PCR; in TCRdb, only in-frame clones are kept and a portion is missing. The sample has around 260,000 clones, roughly 86% seen once. Sequencing was carried out using peripheral blood. The origin of the receptors is a woman aged 50 to 65 with acute or convalescent COVID-19. CDR3s leave out the opening cysteine and the closing phenylalanine or tryptophan.

cdr3_length	v_call	j_call	cdr3_aa
14	TRBV28	TRBJ2-1	ASSYPASGNRNEQF
11	TRBV30	TRBJ2-7	AWSVMRTYKQY
12	TRBV29-1	TRBJ2-1	SVTDRILYNEQF
12	TRBV9	TRBJ1-1	ASSQGSGGAEAF
13	TRBV18	TRBJ2-1	ASSTKGQGMHEQF
12	TRBV5-4	TRBJ2-6	ASSLLEGANVLT
14	TRBV7-8	TRBJ2-3	ASRAVGGGPADTQY
11	TRBV5-1	TRBJ1-4	ASSRGSDEKLF
12	TRBV27	TRBJ1-2	ASSALTGNYGYT
15	TRBV9	TRBJ2-2	ASSVADWGLSTGELF
12	TRBV6-5	TRBJ2-7	ASSYQGGSYEQY
14	TRBV18	TRBJ1-3	ASSPLQGSTGNTIY
13	TRBV3-1/TRBV3-2	TRBJ1-5	ASSQGAGSNQPQH
13	TRBV13	TRBJ1-4	ASSSYGGASEKLF
12	TRBV30	TRBJ1-2	AWSVNWGRGGYT
14	TRBV5-1	TRBJ1-6	ASSAVTRAYNSPLH
12	TRBV4-1	TRBJ2-7	ASSQELRGGEQY
12	TRBV3-1/TRBV3-2	TRBJ2-7	ASSLGTGSYEQY
10	TRBV12-3/TRBV12-4	TRBJ1-5	ASSQSGQPQH
12	TRBV7-2	TRBJ2-3	ASSPTSGTDTQY
11	TRBV13	TRBJ2-7	ASKGGMSYEQY
12	TRBV19	TRBJ2-7	ASRRPGQDNEQY
10	TRBV27	TRBJ2-3	ASRFQTDTQY
12	TRBV27	TRBJ1-2	ASSEGRDNYGYT
12	TRBV29-1	TRBJ1-2	SEAPRGHNYGYT
14	TRBV7-8	TRBJ2-7	ASSLYPGQGKDEQY
13	TRBV11-1	TRBJ2-7	ASSLDWDRGYEQY
15	TRBV9	TRBJ2-7	ASSVAGGTSGSTEQY
13	TRBV2	TRBJ2-5	ASSDDAGGGETQY
18	TRBV5-4	TRBJ2-3	ASRPLPPPPGGLSTDTQY
14	TRBV27	TRBJ1-5	ASSPRDRRTNQPQH
13	TRBV28	TRBJ1-5	ASITGGNSNQPQH
10	TRBV5-1	TRBJ2-1	ASSLEGDEQF
14	TRBV28	TRBJ1-5	ASSQPGQAYDQPQH
12	TRBV19	TRBJ2-1	ASRSGSSYNEQF
12	TRBV7-6	TRBJ2-7	ASSLQGASGEQY
12	TRBV11-2	TRBJ1-1	ASSLVGPNTEAF
11	TRBV2	TRBJ1-1	ASLGQRNTEAF
11	TRBV6-2/TRBV6-3	TRBJ2-7	ASSSGIRYEQY